Detailed here is one T cell receptor beta chain. Antigen: not known. The CDR3 contains 14 residues. The ends were cut back, 3 bases at V and 6 bases at J, with 16 bases in the middle. CDR1 and CDR2 from the germline V gene are SQVTM and ANQGSEA. The data derive from a study of post-analysis software for immune sequencing data. Study-wide points: Comparison of patients with controls showed five or six TRBV segments more frequent in patients, TRBV5-6, TRBV5-1 and TRBV20-1 among them.

Unique molecular identifiers tagged the TCR beta cDNA libraries. TCRdb itself ran the PCR reads through MiXCR, one entry per CDR3 protein. Of hundreds of thousands of distinct CDR3 sequences listed, 53% are singletons. This receptor was identified in a girl aged 5-17 years with multiple sclerosis. This chain uses TRBV29-1 with TRBJ2-3; D may be TRBD2 (7 bases). Material: blood. The CDR3 spells CSVETSWGADTQYF. CDR3 coding DNA: TGCAGCGTTGAGACTAGCTGGGGGGCGGATACGCAGTATTTT.